This entry concerns a single T cell receptor (beta chain). The antigen is undetermined. TCRdb keeps only in-frame clones here, not all; method: immunoSEQ multiplex PCR. The sample consists of 90,000 to 130,000 clones, over 85% of them appearing once. Looked up from germline, CDR1 is SGHRS and CDR2 is YFSETQ. This CDR3 has 15 residues. Trimming cost V 5 bases and J 7 bases; bases outside gene matches: 13. The sample originates from a study of graft-versus-host responses after intestinal transplantation. Study at large: The transplants performed in recipients were multivisceral, liver-intestinal, or isolated intestinal. All recipients were given anti-thymocyte globulin induction, and tacrolimus and steroids were then administered for three to four years. The study's findings and limits: Graft-donor T cell macrochimerism in patients accompanied high graft-versus-host to host-versus-graft clonal ratios in allografts.

The input for sequencing was unstimulated CD8+ T cells sorted from spleen or lymph node cells, taken before intestinal transplant. The TCR originated in a human donor who received an intestinal transplant. The chain carries TRBV5-1 and TRBJ1-2; 8 bases align to TRBD1. The CDR3, as DNA: TGCGCCAGCAGGGAACAACAGGGGGTGCTGGCTGGCTACACCTTC. This codes for CASREQQGVLAGYTF.